A single sample is the source of the 18 T cell receptor beta chains below, sequenced in a study of T cells in Graves' hyperthyroidism and ophthalmopathy. Authors of the study amplified TCR beta CDR3 regions from RNA transcripts. The study used the HTBI primer set for a first-round RT-PCR of the TCR CDR3. TCRdb itself ran the multiplex PCR reads through MiXCR, one entry per CDR3 protein. There are some 550,000 distinct CDR3 sequences in the sample; roughly 15% occur only once, and less than 3.5% lies in the top ten. Material for sequencing was blood. These receptor sequences come from a woman between 35 and 50 years old with Graves' ophthalmopathy.

This clonotype came up a few times. The V gene is TRBV29-1, the J gene TRBJ2-1, with no clear D. Germline V gene lookup returns CDR1 SQVTM and CDR2 ANQGSEA. The CDR3 totals 12 residues. V shed 3 bases and J shed 6 bases, with 9 bases lying between them. The CDR3: CSVEGVFNEQFF. CDR3 bases: TGCAGCGTTGAGGGTGTGTTCAATGAGCAGTTCTTC.

A remark on this clonotype: Being one base from a much bigger clone, this may be a read error. This sequence joins TRBV28 and TRBJ1-1, with D perhaps TRBD1 (6 bases). The V gene lost 8 bases and the J gene lost 6 bases, with 13 bases spanning the gap. From germline, CDR1 is MDHEN and CDR2 SYDVKM. CDR3 length equals 12 residues. The CDR3 loop reads CASQAGVAEAFF. DNA of the CDR3: TGTGCCAGCCAAGCAGGGGTGGCTGAAGCTTTCTTT.

There are a few counts of this clonotype. The chain couples TRBV9 to TRBJ2-7; maybe TRBD2 (6 bases). Trimming removed 6 bases at V and 7 bases at J, with 14 bases between. Germline CDR1 SGDLS, CDR2 YYNGEE. The CDR3 is 12 residues long. The CDR3 sequence is CASNAGSGEQYF. The CDR3 DNA sequence: TGTGCCAGCAACGCGGGATCGGGGGAGCAGTACTTC.

This clonotype was seen at least ten times. This chain uses TRBV11-2 with TRBJ2-7, with D perhaps TRBD1 or TRBD2 (5 bases each). Trimming left V 0 bases short and J 2 bases short, with 11 bases between. The CDR3 sequence is 15 residues long. Germline values: CDR1 SGHAT, CDR2 FQNNGV. As DNA, the CDR3 is TGTGCCAGCAGCTTAGATCGGCAGGGAGCCTACGAGCAGTACTTC. Translating gives CASSLDRQGAYEQYF.

Many counts were recorded for this clonotype. The chain is built from TRBV28 and TRBJ2-7; possible D gene TRBD1, 6 bases. V was shortened by 1 base and J by 0 bases, with 10 bases between the two germline ends. The CDR3 sequence is 15 residues long. Germline V lookup: CDR1 MDHEN, CDR2 SYDVKM. CDR3 in amino acids: CASSLFTGLSYEQYF. The CDR3, as DNA: TGTGCCAGCAGTTTATTTACAGGGCTCTCCTACGAGCAGTACTTC.

The chain has TRBV20-1 and TRBJ2-1, with 12 bases that match TRBD2. Germline values: CDR1 DFQATT, CDR2 SNEGSKA (reference sequence). The trim removed 5 bases at V and 8 bases at J, leaving 10 bases unmatched. This CDR3 has 15 amino acids. CDR3 sequence: CSAHRGLAGTDEQFF. DNA for the CDR3: TGCAGTGCTCATAGAGGACTAGCGGGGACCGATGAGCAGTTCTTC.

V and J are TRBV7-2 and TRBJ2-3; tentatively, D is TRBD1 (5 bases). Looked up from germline, CDR1 is SGHTA and CDR2 is FQGNSA. V was clipped by 1 base and J by 2 bases, with 13 bases between them. This CDR3 contains 16 residues. CDR3 protein: CASSLEIAGYTDTQYF. CDR3 in DNA: TGTGCCAGCAGCTTAGAGATTGCAGGGTACACAGATACGCAGTATTTT.

This clonotype has more than one count but fewer than ten. The chain carries TRBV9 and TRBJ2-2, with TRBD2 identical over 7 bases. V was clipped by 0 bases and J by 4 bases; unmatched bases: 3. CDR1 and CDR2 from the germline V gene are SGDLS and YYNGEE. This CDR3 region has 15 residues. CDR3 region: CASSVVGGSTGELFF. As DNA, the CDR3 is TGTGCCAGCAGCGTAGTTGGCGGGAGCACCGGGGAGCTGTTTTTT.

As for this clonotype: This may be a read error: a much more frequent sequence differs by one nucleotide. V and J are TRBV3-1 and TRBJ2-7; D may be TRBD1 (6 bases). This CDR3 comprises 13 residues. Germline CDR1 and CDR2: LGHDT and YNNKEL (reference sequence). V lost 3 bases to trimming and J lost 3 bases, with 9 bases between them. The CDR3 DNA reads as TGTGCCAGCAGCCACGGACAGTACTACGAGCAGTACTTC. Residues: CASSHGQYYEQYF.

This clonotype was observed a few times. The J gene is TRBJ1-4, the V gene TRBV4-1, with D possibly matching TRBD1 (5 bases). The V end lost 0 bases, the J end lost 0 bases, and 11 bases lay between the germline ends. CDR1 and CDR2 (germline): MGHRA, YSYEKL. CDR3 length: 17 residues. The CDR3 reads CASSQERGGPTNEKLFF. The DNA of the CDR3 is TGCGCCAGCAGCCAAGAGCGGGGGGGACCAACTAATGAAAAACTGTTTTTT.

This clonotype was picked up a small number of times. The chain carries TRBV6-5 and TRBJ1-1, with no clear D. Per the germline V gene, CDR1 is MNHEY and CDR2 is SVGAGI. CDR3 size: 15 residues. Trimming shortened V by 2 bases and J by 2 bases, and 12 bases separated the two germline ends. CDR3 nucleotides: TGTGCCAGCAGTTACGGAGGGTTCACAAACACTGAAGCTTTCTTT. Translation: CASSYGGFTNTEAFF.

This clonotype was detected many times. The chain joins TRBV2 to TRBJ2-1; no clear D gene. The CDR3 length is 13 residues. CDR1 SNHLY and CDR2 FYNNEI come from the germline V gene. The V and J ends lost 7 bases and 0 bases respectively, with 7 bases between them. CDR3 in DNA: TGTGCCAGCACCCAGAGCTCCTACAATGAGCAGTTCTTC. Encoded protein: CASTQSSYNEQFF.

In regard to this clonotype: A much larger clone lies a single base off, so this may be a read error. The CDR3 carries no conserved terminal phenylalanine or tryptophan, so it likely arises from a read error. The chain links TRBV7-9 to TRBJ2-3; D possibly corresponds to TRBD2 (6 bases). CDR1 SEHNR and CDR2 FQNEAQ come from the germline V gene (reference sequence). The V gene lost 5 bases and the J gene lost 5 bases, with 23 bases spanning the gap. There are 17 residues in the CDR3. Here the CDR3 DNA reads TGTGCCAGCAGCGGGGGGTCAAGCAACGTCGATTTAGATACGCAGTATTTA. Amino acid sequence: CASSGGSSNVDLDTQYL.

This clonotype was observed many times. The chain carries TRBV10-3 and TRBJ1-2; TRBD1 might be the D (6 bases). Germline V gene data show CDR1 as ENHRY and CDR2 as SYGVKD. V was shortened by 3 bases and J by 1 base, with 15 bases between the two germline ends. The CDR3 spans 16 residues. CDR3 sequence reads: CAISDGAGQSNYGYTF. CDR3 nucleotide sequence: TGTGCCATCAGTGACGGGGCAGGACAGAGTAACTATGGCTACACCTTC.

This clonotype was counted only a few times. V gene TRBV7-9 combines with J gene TRBJ2-3; D is tentatively TRBD1 or TRBD2 (6 bases each). The CDR3 loop spans 18 amino acids. The V gene lost 2 bases and the J gene lost 1 base, with 19 bases spanning the gap. CDR1 and CDR2 (germline): SEHNR, FQNEAQ (reference sequence). The CDR3 DNA is TGTGCCAGCAGCTTATTTGTGGGGGGCTCGGTGGGCACAGATACGCAGTATTTT. This sequence encodes CASSLFVGGSVGTDTQYF.

J is TRBJ2-7 and V is TRBV6-1; no clear D. V was clipped by 4 bases and J by 7 bases, with 14 bases between them. The length of the CDR3 is 13 residues. CDR1 and CDR2 from the germline V gene are MNHNS and SASEGT. CDR3 loop: CASSGGWDGEQYF. The CDR3 nucleotides are TGTGCCAGCAGTGGTGGCTGGGATGGAGAGCAGTACTTC.

This clonotype was seen at least ten times. The V call is TRBV18, the J call TRBJ2-3; 10 bases are shared with TRBD2. Germline CDR1 reads KGHSH; CDR2 reads LQKENI. The CDR3 length is 15 residues. V lost 4 bases, J lost 2 bases, and 3 bases stayed unmatched. The CDR3 sequence: CASSLTSGDTDTQYF. The CDR3 nucleotides are TGTGCCAGCTCACTAACTAGCGGGGACACAGATACGCAGTATTTT.

This clonotype appeared many times. The gene calls are TRBV2 and TRBJ2-7; 11 bases are a match to TRBD1. The CDR3 consists of 14 residues. Germline V gives CDR1 SNHLY, CDR2 FYNNEI. Germline trimming cut 8 bases from V and 2 bases from J; bases unmatched to any gene: 5. CDR3 region: CASRPGQGAYEQYF. The DNA for the CDR3 is TGTGCCAGCCGCCCGGGACAGGGGGCCTACGAGCAGTACTTC.